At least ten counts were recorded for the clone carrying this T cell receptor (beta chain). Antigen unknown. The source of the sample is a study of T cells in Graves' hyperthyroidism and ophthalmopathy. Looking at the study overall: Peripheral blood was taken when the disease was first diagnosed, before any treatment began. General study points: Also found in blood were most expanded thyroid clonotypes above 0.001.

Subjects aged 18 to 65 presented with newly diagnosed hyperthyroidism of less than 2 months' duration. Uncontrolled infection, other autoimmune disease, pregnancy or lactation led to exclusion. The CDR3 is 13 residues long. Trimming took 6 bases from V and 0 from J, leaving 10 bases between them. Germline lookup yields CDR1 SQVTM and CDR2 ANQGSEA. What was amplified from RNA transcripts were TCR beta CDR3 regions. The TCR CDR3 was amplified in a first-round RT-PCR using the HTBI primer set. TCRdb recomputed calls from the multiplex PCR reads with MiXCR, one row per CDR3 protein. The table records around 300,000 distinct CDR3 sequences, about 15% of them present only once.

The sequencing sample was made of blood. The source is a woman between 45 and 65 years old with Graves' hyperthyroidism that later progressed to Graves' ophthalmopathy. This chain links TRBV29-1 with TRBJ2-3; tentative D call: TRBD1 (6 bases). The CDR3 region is CSVPDRSTDTQYF. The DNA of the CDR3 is TGCAGCGTCCCGGACAGAAGCACAGATACGCAGTATTTT.